This T cell receptor beta chain is from a study of blood T cell repertoires in COVID-19. With V trimmed by 2 bases and J by 9 bases, 3 bases remained unmatched. From germline, CDR1 is KGHSH and CDR2 LQKENI. This CDR3 has 13 residues. The assay was immunoSEQ multiplex PCR, and TCRdb's table has in-frame clones only and misses some. This sample has about 270,000 clones, with 70% to 90% found just once. The chain is built from TRBV18 and TRBJ2-1; 8 bases agree with TRBD2. This sequence was found in a woman in her 30s with COVID-19, enrolled during active disease. Sequences were obtained from peripheral blood. CDR3 loop: CASSPGTSSEQFF. The CDR3 nucleotides read TGTGCCAGCTCACCAGGGACTAGTAGTGAGCAGTTCTTC.